A single sample is the source of the 9 T cell receptor beta chains below, sequenced in a study of regulatory T cells in long-lasting Graves disease (TCRdb year 2021). This specimen's time point label, interpreted: newly diagnosed GD, antithyroid drugs for less than 3 months. For both TCR sequencing and RNA sequencing, RNA was extracted from PBMCs using TRIzol. Library generation was performed with multiplex PCR. Sequenced on an Illumina HiSeq 4000. To build TCR beta libraries, CDR3 regions were amplified by Arm-PCR using iRepertoire HTBI primers. The public reads were run again by TCRdb, first through fastp at Q25 and then through MiXCR, and only productive beta chains were kept. Here each entry gathers all rows of one CDR3 protein and keeps the most common genes and DNA. The sample table holds about 620,000 distinct CDR3 sequences, of which 16% were seen once. Approximately 20% of the sample goes to the ten largest clones.

These same records also appear under a second study, on T cells in Graves' hyperthyroidism and ophthalmopathy.

The sample here was peripheral blood mononuclear cells (PBMCs), taken at new diagnosis, from a patient treated with antithyroid drugs. The receptors here all came from a woman in her twenties or thirties with Graves disease. Donor details come from another sample of the same person, matched by shared clones.

V is TRBV5-6 and J is TRBJ1-4, with 10 bases aligning to TRBD1. Germline V gene lookup returns CDR1 SGHDT and CDR2 YYEEEE. Trimming cost V 5 bases and J 6 bases; bases outside gene matches: 7. This CDR3 comprises 15 residues. DNA for the CDR3: TGTGCCAGCAGTTCTCGACAGGGGGCGGATGAAAAACTGTTTTTT. It encodes CASSSRQGADEKLFF.

This clonotype has only a few counts. This chain joins TRBV11-1 and TRBJ2-2, with TRBD2 matching 8 bases. Germline V lookup: CDR1 SGHAT, CDR2 FQDESV (reference sequence). The CDR3 loop spans 16 amino acids. J gave up 2 bases and V 5 bases, and 7 bases lay outside the gene matches. CDR3 bases: TGTGCCAGCAGCCCCGGGGGGGGCGGCAACACCGGGGAGCTGTTTTTT. Translated: CASSPGGGGNTGELFF.

This clonotype has only a few counts. The chain carries TRBV20-1 and TRBJ1-5; TRBD1 matches 12 bases. This CDR3 comprises 17 residues. In germline, CDR1 is DFQATT, CDR2 SNEGSKA (reference sequence). J lost 1 base, V lost 6 bases, and 10 bases had no gene match. CDR3 nucleotides: TGCAGTGCCACCCAGGGACAGGGGGCCGGGAGCAATCAGCCCCAGCATTTT. Its protein is CSATQGQGAGSNQPQHF.

V usage is TRBV7-9 and J usage is TRBJ2-3, with 8 bases fitting TRBD2. The V gene end was trimmed by 3 bases and the J gene end by 2 bases; junction bases not matched to a gene: 10. CDR1 is SEHNR and CDR2 is FQNEAQ in the germline V gene (reference sequence). The CDR3 is made up of 17 amino acids. CDR3 DNA sequence: TGTGCCAGCAGCTTCTTACTAGCGGACCACCTCACAGATACGCAGTATTTT. It codes for CASSFLLADHLTDTQYF.

This clonotype was counted a few times. The rearrangement uses TRBV5-1 and TRBJ1-2; weak D call: TRBD1 (5 bases). This CDR3 is 16 amino acids long. Germline CDR1 is SGHRS and CDR2 is YFSETQ. V was trimmed by 1 base and J by 7 bases, leaving 20 bases between them. CDR3: CASSLTSTVKFVGYTF. The DNA of the CDR3 is TGCGCCAGCAGCTTGACGTCGACAGTTAAATTCGTTGGCTACACCTTC.

This clonotype showed up many times. The chain joins TRBV2 to TRBJ2-3; 12 positions match TRBD2. V trimming: 7 bases; J trimming: 7 bases; junction bases outside the gene matches: 9. The CDR3 covers 15 residues. CDR1 is SNHLY and CDR2 is FYNNEI in the germline V gene. CDR3 residues: CASTPTSGSRYTQYF. The CDR3, as DNA: TGTGCCAGCACCCCGACTAGCGGGAGTCGATATACGCAGTATTTT.

The chain links TRBV20-1 to TRBJ2-7, with 11 bases fitting TRBD2. Losses at the gene ends were 6 bases for V and 3 bases for J; bases not matched to a gene: 16. The V gene's germline CDR1 is DFQATT and CDR2 SNEGSKA (reference sequence). This CDR3 region has 17 residues. The CDR3 spells CSAGGSGLAGPFYEQYF. The CDR3 DNA is TGCAGTGCGGGGGGTTCCGGACTAGCGGGCCCTTTCTACGAGCAGTACTTC.

The J gene is TRBJ1-6, the V gene TRBV3-1; D might be TRBD1 (5 bases). CDR1 and CDR2 from the germline V gene are LGHDT and YNNKEL (reference sequence). This CDR3 is built from 18 residues. V was shortened by 4 bases and J by 6 bases, with 22 bases between the two germline ends. The CDR3 nucleotides read TGTGCCAGCAGCCCCGAGGCAGGGCCCCCGATCCGTAATTCACCCCTCCACTTT. Its translation: CASSPEAGPPIRNSPLHF.

This clonotype was recorded at least ten times. The chain carries TRBV6-1 and TRBJ1-2; a weak D match, TRBD1 (6 bases). This CDR3 spans 13 amino acids. In germline, CDR1 is MNHNS, CDR2 SASEGT. Trimming removed 6 bases at V and 7 bases at J, with 15 bases between. CDR3 residues: CASSTQGVTGYTF. CDR3 nucleotide sequence: TGTGCCAGCAGCACACAGGGAGTGACTGGCTACACCTTC.